This TCR beta chain derives from a study of shared T cell receptors in the human thymus. This clone was seen a handful of times. The length of the CDR3 is 13 residues. TCRdb's copy holds only in-frame clones and misses some; the assay was immunoSEQ multiplex PCR. The sample yields approximately 580,000 clones, 75% to 80% seen once. These data were also filed under a second study, of human thymus T cells. Per that study: Healthy Finnish infants undergoing corrective surgery for congenital heart defects were used as donors. It was from resections taken during corrective heart surgery that the thymus tissue came. Thymic and blood repertoires showed apparently biased V and J gene usage. Related reports documented highly overlapping thymic repertoires among unrelated individuals.

Input material: thymocytes. The chain has TRBV12-2 and TRBJ2-2; the listed D gene, TRBD2, was not tested against the DNA. TRBV12-2 is flagged as a pseudogene. The TCR originated in a boy in the first two years of life with a congenital heart defect. CDR3 in DNA: TGTGCAAGAAGCGGGAGAACATCCGGGGAGCTGTTTTTT. It yields the protein CARSGRTSGELFF.